This TCR beta chain was identified during a study of memory CD4+ T cells and cytomegalovirus serostatus. As for the study in general: This sample comes from healthy Belgian adults, several CMV seropositive, 24 seronegative.

This CDR3 is built from 15 residues. J was trimmed by 7 bases and V by 2 bases; bases with no gene match: 6. Germline V gene lookup returns CDR1 SGHRS and CDR2 YFSETQ. The sort gate was single viable CD3+CD4+CD8-CD45RO+ cells for memory CD4+ T cells. Details on this clone: The antigen is unknown.

Whole-study results and caveats: Suggested: most of the CMV-linked TCR signature lies in CD4+ memory cells.

Sequencing was performed with immunoSEQ multiplex PCR; in TCRdb, only in-frame clones are kept and a portion is missing. The sample has some 87,000 clones; 80% are singletons. The chain couples TRBV5-1 to TRBJ2-1, with TRBD2 identical over 10 bases. Sequencing used memory CD4+ T cells from blood. The TCR comes from an adult in good health and CMV-seropositive. The CDR3, as DNA: TGCGCCAGCAGCTTCCTAGCGGGAGCCGGGAATGAGCAGTTCTTC. This translates into CASSFLAGAGNEQFF. The full variable domain, its missing parts supplied by reference TRBV5-1 and TRBJ2-1, is KAGVTQTPRYLIKTRGQQVTLSCSPISGHRSVSWYQQTPGQGLQFLFEYFSETQRNKGNFPGRFSGRQFSNSRSEMNVSTLELGDSALYLCASSFLAGAGNEQFFGPGTRLTVL.